The rows below give T cell receptor beta chains drawn from one sample of a study of blood T cell repertoires in COVID-19. Here immunoSEQ multiplex PCR was the method, and the copy in TCRdb shows in-frame clones only, minus some. The repertoire has about 190,000 clones, about 88% of them found once; the top ten carry about 4.2%. Sequences were obtained from peripheral blood. The receptors were sampled from a human donor in a cohort sampled during active COVID-19. Each CDR3 is given with its conserved first and last residue. A D gene is named only where the DNA matches it firmly. Not every row has a clone size; where given, it reads once, few, many or a size class.

D gene	clone size	V gene	J gene	CDR3 length	CDR3 DNA	CDR3 protein
-	-	TRBV4-3	TRBJ2-7	15	TGCGCCAGCAGCCAAGATTTAAGGGGCATCGACGAGCAGTACTTC	CASSQDLRGIDEQYF
-	-	TRBV7-8	TRBJ2-5	14	TGTGCCAGCAGCTTAGACGGGGGATTGGAGACCCAGTACTTC	CASSLDGGLETQYF
TRBD1	-	TRBV19	TRBJ2-7	14	TGTGCCAGTAGTGCGACAGGGGGGCCCTACGAGCAGTACTTC	CASSATGGPYEQYF
-	once	TRBV6-2/TRBV6-3	TRBJ1-2	16	TGTGCCAGCAGTTACTCGGGGCAGACCTTATTCGATGGCTACACCTTC	CASSYSGQTLFDGYTF
TRBD1	-	TRBV15	TRBJ2-7	18	TGTGCCACCAGCAGAGAAAGAGCCCCGGGACAGGGGTTGTACGAGCAGTACTTC	CATSRERAPGQGLYEQYF
-	once	TRBV24-1	TRBJ2-3	15	TGTGCCACCAGTGATTCCGGGTCTAGCACAGATACGCAGTATTTT	CATSDSGSSTDTQYF
-	-	TRBV7-6	TRBJ2-5	15	TGTGCCAGCAGCCGCCTGAGTAGCTCCCAAGAGACCCAGTACTTC	CASSRLSSSQETQYF
TRBD1	once	TRBV2	TRBJ1-5	16	TGTGCCAGCAAGGGACAGGGGTTTTTGAGCAATCAGCCCCAGCATTTT	CASKGQGFLSNQPQHF
-	-	TRBV5-1	TRBJ2-1	13	TGCGCCAGCAGCTTTGACATCTACAATGAGCAGTTCTTC	CASSFDIYNEQFF
-	-	TRBV29-1	TRBJ2-5	14	TGCAGCGTTGAAGACACCGGCCCCGGGGAGACCCAGTACTTC	CSVEDTGPGETQYF
-	few	TRBV7-2	TRBJ1-2	12	TGTGCCAGCAGCCCCGACACCTATGGCTACACCTTC	CASSPDTYGYTF
-	-	TRBV27	TRBJ1-1	13	TGTGCCAGCAGTCTAGGGGCGCAGACTGAAGCTTTCTTT	CASSLGAQTEAFF
TRBD1	-	TRBV4-3	TRBJ1-6	16	TGCGCCAGCAGCCAAGATGCGGGAGGGGGCCGTTCACCCCTCCACTTT	CASSQDAGGGRSPLHF
TRBD1	-	TRBV6-1	TRBJ2-7	15	TGTGCCAGCAGTGAAGGCCAGGGGGCAAGCGACGAGCAGTACTTC	CASSEGQGASDEQYF
TRBD2	-	TRBV5-1	TRBJ2-2	17	TGCGCCAGCAGGGCGGCTCCAGGGACTAGCAACACCGGGGAGCTGTTTTTT	CASRAAPGTSNTGELFF
-	-	TRBV6-6	TRBJ1-4	15	TGTGCCAGCAGAAGAGGGGGACGCTCTAATGAAAAACTGTTTTTT	CASRRGGRSNEKLFF
-	-	TRBV19	TRBJ1-1	15	TGTGCCACCAAATGGGAGGATAGGGTGAACACTGAAGCTTTCTTT	CATKWEDRVNTEAFF
-	-	TRBV6-5	TRBJ1-1	15	TGTGCCAGCATCATTTCACAGACGCTTAACACTGAAGCTTTCTTT	CASIISQTLNTEAFF
-	-	TRBV4-3	TRBJ1-4	15	TGCGCCAGCAGCCAAGTCAGGGTTACTAATGAAAAACTGTTTTTT	CASSQVRVTNEKLFF
-	once	TRBV7-9	TRBJ1-4	14	TGTGCCAGCAGCTTAACCGGGGCTAATGAAAAACTGTTTTTT	CASSLTGANEKLFF
-	-	TRBV5-1	TRBJ1-3	15	TGCGCCAGCAGCTTATCAGGGGCTTCTGGAAACACCATATATTTT	CASSLSGASGNTIYF
-	few	TRBV4-1	TRBJ1-1	15	TGCGCCAGCAGCCAAGATGAGGGGAGGGATACTGAAGCTTTCTTT	CASSQDEGRDTEAFF
-	-	TRBV4-2	TRBJ2-1	16	TGTGCCAGCAGCCAAGTTAGTACTGTAACGAACAATGAGCAGTTCTTC	CASSQVSTVTNNEQFF
-	-	TRBV30	TRBJ2-5	15	TGTGCCTGGAGTGTACAGTTGGGTCCCGGAGAGACCCAGTACTTC	CAWSVQLGPGETQYF
-	-	TRBV6-6	TRBJ1-2	13	TGTGCCAGCAGTGGGACACCGATTTATGGCTACACCTTC	CASSGTPIYGYTF
TRBD1	-	TRBV6-4	TRBJ2-5	15	TGTGCCAGCAGTGACACGGACAGGATGAAGAGAACCCAGTACTTC	CASSDTDRMKRTQYF
-	-	TRBV9	TRBJ2-7	15	TGTGCCAGCAGCGTAGGATCTGGGGGCGGATGGGAGCAGTACTTC	CASSVGSGGGWEQYF
-	-	TRBV28	TRBJ2-7	15	TGTGCCAGCAGTTTGGGCGGACTACGTTTTGACGAGCAGTACTTC	CASSLGGLRFDEQYF
-	-	TRBV7-9	TRBJ2-7	11	TGTGCCAGCAGCTACAGGGAGGAGCAGTACTTC	CASSYREEQYF
TRBD1	-	TRBV29-1	TRBJ2-6	17	TGCAGCGTTGAAGATTTTACAGGGGGCTCTGGGGCCAACGTCCTGACTTTC	CSVEDFTGGSGANVLTF
TRBD2	-	TRBV9	TRBJ2-5	16	TGTGCCAGCAGCGTAGCAGCGGGGGGCCGCCAAGAGACCCAGTACTTC	CASSVAAGGRQETQYF
TRBD2	-	TRBV14	TRBJ2-1	15	TGTGCCAGCAGCCAGCTAGCGGGAGTCTACAATGAGCAGTTCTTC	CASSQLAGVYNEQFF
TRBD1	-	TRBV5-1	TRBJ2-7	15	TGCGCCAGCAGCTTGGGCGGGACAGGGACCTACGAGCAATACTTC	CASSLGGTGTYEQYF
TRBD2	-	TRBV9	TRBJ2-5	16	TGTGCCAGCAGCGCCGCTAGCGGGCTGGCGGGGGAGACCCAGTACTTC	CASSAASGLAGETQYF
-	-	TRBV19	TRBJ2-5	14	TGTGCCAGTAGCCTAGCTCGTGGCCAAGAGACCCAGTACTTC	CASSLARGQETQYF
-	-	TRBV6-2/TRBV6-3	TRBJ2-7	13	TGTGCCAGCAGTTACTCGGAGAACTACGAGCAGTACTTC	CASSYSENYEQYF
TRBD2	few	TRBV5-5	TRBJ2-1	18	TGTGCCAGCAGCTTGCAGGGAACCGGGACTAGCGGGAGTTACGGGCAGTTCTTC	CASSLQGTGTSGSYGQFF
-	-	TRBV30	TRBJ2-5	11	TGTGCCTGGACTATACTAGAGACCCAGTACTTC	CAWTILETQYF
TRBD1	-	TRBV6-2/TRBV6-3	TRBJ1-1	16	TGTGCCAGCAGCTCCCGACAGGGGGGGAGGAACACTGAAGCTTTCTTT	CASSSRQGGRNTEAFF
TRBD2	-	TRBV3-1/TRBV3-2	TRBJ2-1	15	TGTGCCAGCAGCCAAGTTGCGGGGGGACCCTCTGAGCAGTTCTTC	CASSQVAGGPSEQFF
-	few	TRBV5-6	TRBJ2-7	14	TGTGCCAGCAGCTTAACGGGGGACTCCTACGAGCAGTACTTC	CASSLTGDSYEQYF
-	-	TRBV9	TRBJ2-7	13	TGTGCCAGCAGCGGGACTTCCCGCTACGAGCAGTACTTC	CASSGTSRYEQYF
TRBD1	-	TRBV4-3	TRBJ2-7	15	TGCGCCAGCAGCCAAGATAGGACAGGGGCCTACGAGCAGTACTTC	CASSQDRTGAYEQYF
-	-	TRBV9	TRBJ1-2	14	TGTGCCAGCAGCGTAGGCGCAGGTAAAGGAGGCTACACCTTC	CASSVGAGKGGYTF
-	-	TRBV28	TRBJ2-7	12	TGTGCCAGCAGTCCGGCCGGGCCAGGGAAATTCTTC	CASSPAGPGKFF
-	-	TRBV25-1	TRBJ1-2	13	TGTGCCAGCAGTGAGGGGGGGAACTATGGCTACACCTTC	CASSEGGNYGYTF
TRBD1	-	TRBV4-1	TRBJ2-1	17	TGCGCCAGCAGCCTCGGACAGGGTCCTCGAGCCTACAATGAGCAGTTCTTC	CASSLGQGPRAYNEQFF
TRBD1	-	TRBV5-4	TRBJ2-2	16	TGTGCCAGCAGCATGAGGGGACAGGGGCGTACCGGGGAGCTGTTTTTT	CASSMRGQGRTGELFF
-	-	TRBV28	TRBJ1-5	15	TGTGCCAGTGCCCCCAGCGCCCTGGGCAATCAGCCCCAGCATTTT	CASAPSALGNQPQHF